This T cell receptor beta chain is drawn from a study of blood T cell repertoires in COVID-19. TCRdb's copy holds only in-frame clones and misses some; the assay was immunoSEQ multiplex PCR. The profile shows 80,000 to 90,000 clones, approximately 85% of them singletons. Seattle patient enrollment occurred during active infection, with longitudinal follow-up thereafter. After removal of 6 bases from V and 7 bases from J, the junction contained 13 bases not matched to a gene. This CDR3 has 16 amino acids. CDR1 and CDR2 (germline): KGHSH, LQKENI. Sequenced input: peripheral blood. This chain links TRBV18 with TRBJ2-3; 10 nucleotides align to TRBD2. The TCR sequence derives from a woman aged 80 or over with COVID-19, enrolled during active disease. This chain's CDR3 is CASSESLAGVIYTQYF. Written as DNA, the CDR3 is TGTGCCAGCTCGGAATCTCTAGCGGGAGTTATATATACGCAGTATTTT.